The text below deals with one T cell receptor (beta chain). No cognate antigen has been identified for it. No much larger clone is present one base from it, and per-base qualities are unavailable. This specimen belongs to a study of CD8 T cells in ankylosing spondylitis (dated 2017 in TCRdb). Turning to the overall study: T cell receptor beta repertoires were profiled in healthy donors and ankylosing spondylitis patients so that disease-linked TCR variants could be found. Peripheral blood was sampled, and synovial fluid was also collected from ankylosing spondylitis patients. The whole study cohort included 95 to 130 healthy donors and 25 ankylosing spondylitis patients. Paper-wide results and their limitations: Significant enrichment of the disease-linked clones was reported in matched synovial fluid samples from ankylosing spondylitis patients. Some motif variants were previously reported in synovial fluid and blood of reactive arthritis patients, suggesting common disease-initiation mechanisms. The disease-linked clones had a CD8+ phenotype and were found at relatively low frequencies in peripheral blood. A TCR beta motif of 8 or 9 highly homologous amino acid variants appeared characteristic of blood from ankylosing spondylitis patients.

V and J lose 3 bases and 7 bases, and a span of 13 bases separates them. The CDR3, cysteine through phenylalanine, is 14 amino acids long. CDR3 DNA is the only sequence kept; it has 42 bases, read in frame from the first base. From the germline V gene, CDR1 is SGHRS and CDR2 is YFSETQ. Instrument used: Illumina HiSeq 2500. Quantitative 5'-RACE with molecular barcodes was used to prepare TCR beta libraries. The study's processing was this. A new computational method based on a probabilistic model of VDJ rearrangement was used to identify disease-linked TCR variants. The raw public data were reprocessed by TCRdb itself: fastp quality trimming at Q25, MiXCR clonotype calling, in-frame beta chains only. A single entry per CDR3 protein holds the most common genes and DNA from its merged rows. The V and J calls were not made by the authors but by TCRdb's processing. A total of hundreds of thousands of distinct CDR3 sequences appear in this sample, 25% to 30% of them only once. The ten top clones hold 0.89% of the sample.

This clonotype was obtained from a male donor with ankylosing spondylitis. The material sequenced was blood, either unsorted or a sorted T cell fraction (not recorded which). The V and J segments used are TRBV5-1 and TRBJ1-4, with TRBD1 tentatively as D gene (6 bases match). The DNA sequence is TGCGCCAGCAGCTATCAGGGGCTAACTGAAAAACTGTTTTTT. It is translated as CASSYQGLTEKLFF.